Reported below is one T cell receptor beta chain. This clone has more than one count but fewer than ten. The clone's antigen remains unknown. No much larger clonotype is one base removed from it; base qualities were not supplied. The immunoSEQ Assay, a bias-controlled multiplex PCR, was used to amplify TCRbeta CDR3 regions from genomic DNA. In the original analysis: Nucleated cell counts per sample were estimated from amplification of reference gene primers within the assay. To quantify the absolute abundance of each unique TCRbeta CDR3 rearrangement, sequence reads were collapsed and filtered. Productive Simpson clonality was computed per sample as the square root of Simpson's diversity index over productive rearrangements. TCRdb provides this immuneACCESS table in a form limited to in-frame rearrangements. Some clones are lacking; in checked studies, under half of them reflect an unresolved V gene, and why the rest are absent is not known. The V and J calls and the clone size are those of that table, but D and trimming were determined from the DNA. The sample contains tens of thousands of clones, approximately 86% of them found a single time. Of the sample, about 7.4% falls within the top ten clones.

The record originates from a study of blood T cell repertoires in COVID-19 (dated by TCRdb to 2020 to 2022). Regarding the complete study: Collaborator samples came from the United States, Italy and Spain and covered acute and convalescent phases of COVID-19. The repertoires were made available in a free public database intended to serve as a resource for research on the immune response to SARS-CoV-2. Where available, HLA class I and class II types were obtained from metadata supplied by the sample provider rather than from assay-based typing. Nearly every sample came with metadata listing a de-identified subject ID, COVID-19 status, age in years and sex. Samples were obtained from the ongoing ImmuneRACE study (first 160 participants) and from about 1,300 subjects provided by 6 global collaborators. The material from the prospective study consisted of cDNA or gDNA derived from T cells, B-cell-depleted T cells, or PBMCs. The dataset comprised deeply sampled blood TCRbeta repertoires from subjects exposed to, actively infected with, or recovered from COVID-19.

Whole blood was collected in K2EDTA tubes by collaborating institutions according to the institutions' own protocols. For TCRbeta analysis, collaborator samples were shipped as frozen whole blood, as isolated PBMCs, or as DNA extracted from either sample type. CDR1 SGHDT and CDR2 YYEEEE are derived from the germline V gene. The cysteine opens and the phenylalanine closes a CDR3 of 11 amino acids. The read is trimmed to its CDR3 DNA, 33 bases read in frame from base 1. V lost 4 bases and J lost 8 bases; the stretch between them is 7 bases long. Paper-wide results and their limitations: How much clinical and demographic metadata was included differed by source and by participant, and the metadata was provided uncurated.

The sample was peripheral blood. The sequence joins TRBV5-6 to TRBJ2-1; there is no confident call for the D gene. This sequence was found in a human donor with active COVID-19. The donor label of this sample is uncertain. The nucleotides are TGTGCCAGCAGCCGAGTCGATGAGCAGTTCTTC. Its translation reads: CASSRVDEQFF.